These 9 T cell receptor beta chains share one sample of origin, sequenced in a study of blood T cells in healthy people across ages. PCR was performed a second time for roughly 7 to 11 cycles using a sample-barcoded 5' primer and a J-beta primer mix. TCRdb re-called the 5' RACE reads with MiXCR, one entry per CDR3 protein. Counted here are hundreds of thousands of distinct CDR3 sequences, around 25% occurring once; the ten biggest clones make up under 10%. The sample also formed part of further work on T cells of mothers and their children.

Sample: blood. The receptors were gathered from a boy between 10 and 17 years old in good health.

This clonotype has just a few counts. This chain uses TRBV2 with TRBJ1-5; 9 positions agree with TRBD1. Germline trimming cut 5 bases from V and 6 bases from J; bases unmatched to any gene: 8. CDR1 and CDR2 (germline): SNHLY, FYNNEI. CDR3 length equals 15 residues. CDR3 loop: CASSTGTGIFQPQHF. For the CDR3, the DNA is TGTGCCAGCAGTACCGGGACAGGGATTTTTCAGCCCCAGCATTTT.

The table lists this clonotype with a few counts. This rearrangement joins TRBV11-1 to TRBJ2-7; 7 nucleotides match TRBD2. V lost 0 bases and J lost 8; bases outside the gene matches: 4. CDR3 size: 13 residues. Germline CDR1 SGHAT, CDR2 FQDESV (reference sequence). Here the CDR3 reads CASSLALAAQQYF. In DNA, the CDR3 is TGTGCCAGCAGCTTAGCCCTAGCGGCCCAGCAGTACTTC.

This clonotype appeared a few times. V is TRBV7-9 and J is TRBJ2-1; perhaps TRBD2 as D (6 bases). CDR3 length: 16 amino acids. Between the trimmed V and J ends, which lost 1 base and 7 bases, there was a span of 17 bases. Per germline, CDR1 SEHNR and CDR2 FQNEAQ (reference sequence). Here the CDR3 DNA reads TGTGCCAGCAGCTTAGAAGCGGGTCCAAATAGAAATGAGCAGTTCTTC. Translating gives CASSLEAGPNRNEQFF. Combining the CDR3 with reference TRBV7-9 and TRBJ2-1 gives the whole variable domain DTGVSQNPRHKITKRGQNVTFRCDPISEHNRLYWYRQTLGQGPEFLTYFQNEAQLEKSRLLSDRFSAERPKGSFSTLEIQRTEQGDSAMYLCASSLEAGPNRNEQFFGPGTRLTVL.

A remark on this clonotype: A junction end diverges from the germline sequence, so it may reflect a read error. V gene TRBV29-1 combines with J gene TRBJ1-2, with D possibly matching TRBD1 (5 bases). This CDR3 spans 14 amino acids. Germline values: CDR1 SQVTM, CDR2 ANQGSEA. CDR3 amino acids: CSVLNGSGIRGYAF. The CDR3 DNA sequence: TGCAGCGTCCTAAACGGATCTGGGATACGGGGCTACGCCTTC.

The rearrangement joins TRBV11-3 to TRBJ1-6, with 8 bases identical to TRBD1. Trimming at V came to 5 bases and at J to 7 bases, leaving 7 bases not matched to a gene. Germline values: CDR1 SGHNT, CDR2 YENEEA. This CDR3 comprises 15 residues. The CDR3 DNA reads as TGTGCCAGCAGCCTGGCCGGGACAGGCAATTCACCCCTCCACTTT. This encodes CASSLAGTGNSPLHF. Full variable domain (outside the CDR3, taken from reference TRBV11-3 and TRBJ1-6): EAGVVQSPRYKIIEKKQPVAFWCNPISGHNTLYWYLQNLGQGPELLIRYENEEAVDDSQLPKDRFSAERLKGVDSTLKIQPAELGDSAVYLCASSLAGTGNSPLHFGNGTRLTVT.

The CDR3 sequence: CASSQPQNTEAFF. Here the CDR3 DNA reads TGTGCCAGCAGCCAACCTCAGAACACTGAAGCTTTCTTT. The chain carries TRBV4-2 and TRBJ1-1; D is ambiguous. CDR1 is LGHNA and CDR2 is YNFKEQ in the germline V gene. This CDR3 has 13 amino acids. Between the trimmed V and J ends, which lost 2 bases and 1 base, there was a span of 5 bases.

In this sample, this clonotype turned up a few times. The chain combines TRBV20-1 with TRBJ2-3, with TRBD1 matching over 11 bases. CDR3 length: 16 amino acids. Germline values: CDR1 DFQATT, CDR2 SNEGSKA (reference sequence). The J segment lost 5 bases and the V segment lost 7 bases, leaving 14 bases of the junction unmatched. As DNA, the CDR3 is TGCAGTGTCGATATACCGGGACAGGGGGGAGTAGATACGCAGTATTTT. It specifies CSVDIPGQGGVDTQYF.

J is TRBJ2-7 and V is TRBV10-1, with D tentatively TRBD1 (5 bases). Germline CDR1 is WNHNN and CDR2 is SYGVQD (reference sequence). With 0 bases removed from V and 2 bases from J, the gap between germline ends came to 8 bases. The CDR3 runs to 14 residues. The CDR3 DNA is TGCGCCAGCAGTGAGTCTCAGGGCCCCTACGAGCAGTACTTC. Its protein product is CASSESQGPYEQYF.

This clonotype was seen a handful of times. V and J are TRBV3-1 and TRBJ2-5; TRBD2 matches 13 bases. The CDR3 has 17 amino acids. The germline gives CDR1 LGHDT, CDR2 YNNKEL (reference sequence). J was trimmed by 5 bases and V by 0 bases; bases with no gene match: 6. CDR3 nucleotides: TGTGCCAGCAGCCAAGAAGGACTAGCGGGAGTAGGGGAGACCCAGTACTTC. This codes for CASSQEGLAGVGETQYF.